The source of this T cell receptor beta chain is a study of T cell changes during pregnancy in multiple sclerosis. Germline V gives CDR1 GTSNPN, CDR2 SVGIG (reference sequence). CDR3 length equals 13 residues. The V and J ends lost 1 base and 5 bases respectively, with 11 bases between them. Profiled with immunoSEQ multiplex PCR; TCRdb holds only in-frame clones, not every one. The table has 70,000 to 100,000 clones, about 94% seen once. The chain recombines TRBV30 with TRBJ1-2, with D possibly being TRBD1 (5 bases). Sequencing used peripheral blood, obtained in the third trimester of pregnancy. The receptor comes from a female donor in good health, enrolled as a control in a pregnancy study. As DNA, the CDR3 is TGTGCCTGGAGTGATGGGGCTTATTATGGCTACACCTTC. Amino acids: CAWSDGAYYGYTF.